What follows describes a single TCR beta chain. Its antigen remains unidentified. No base quality values were provided; no much bigger clone lies one nucleotide off. Libraries were made using 5' RACE. Reads for this sample came from an Illumina HiSeq 2500. A second PCR of about 6 to 12 cycles was run with a J-beta primer mix and a sample-barcoded 5' primer. Each TCR beta cDNA molecule received a unique molecular identifier from a template-switch 5' adaptor carrying 12 random nucleotides. At least 2.5 million CDR3-containing paired-end reads were obtained from each sample. All of the RNA was converted into first-strand cDNA using the Mint cDNA synthesis kit, with a TRBC-specific oligonucleotide serving as the primer. Following uracil-DNA glycosylase treatment, a first 18-cycle PCR with universal primers M1SS and BC2_uni_R was performed on all cDNA. The original pipeline was this. For normalization, 1 million high-quality reads, each with a distinct molecular identifier, were randomly selected from each sample. Reads sharing molecular identifiers were discarded rather than binned into consensus sequences. CDR3 identification, clonotype clustering and error correction used MiTCR with a Q25 quality threshold and the strictest error-elimination algorithm. A nonparametric unseen species model using Euler transformation provided a lower-bound estimate of total TCR beta diversity. TCRdb trimmed public reads at Q25 via fastp, called clones via MiXCR and kept in-frame beta chains. Rows with one shared CDR3 protein collapse into an entry with the most common genes and DNA. The V and J calls here are based on TCRdb, not the publication. In all, the sample holds roughly 1.7 million distinct CDR3 sequences, and about 35% of those were seen once. Around 10% of the sample is taken by the ten largest.

The germline V gene sets CDR1 to SGDLS and CDR2 to YYNGEE. V is reduced by 5 bases and J by 4 bases, leaving a spacing of 9 bases between them. Spanning cysteine to phenylalanine, the CDR3 consists of 13 amino acids. The read is trimmed to its CDR3 DNA, 39 bases read in frame from base 1. Donors were approximately 42 systemically healthy Caucasian individuals from Russia aged about 6 to 100 years. Each donor gave 8 to 10 milliliters of peripheral blood, drawn into EDTA-treated Vacutainer tubes. Ficoll-Paque density-gradient centrifugation was used to isolate PBMCs, with at least 6 million per sample. Total RNA, at least 6 micrograms per sample, was extracted from PBMCs with Trizol reagent. The percentages of naive CD45RAhigh/CD27high T cells were determined by flow cytometry on a PBMC aliquot from every donor. The data belong to a study of blood T cells in healthy people across ages (dated by TCRdb to between 2014 and 2016). About the full investigation: In model experiments, roughly one uniquely barcoded TCR beta cDNA molecule per two T cells was captured by template switching. The study measured age-related changes in TCR beta repertoire diversity using deep sequencing normalized with unique cDNA molecular identifiers. Four age groups were formed from the donors: young (average approximately 17 years), middle-aged (just under 40), aged (approximately 60) and long-lived (less than 85). To avoid experimental bias, donors of different ages were spread randomly across the sequencing lanes. For two donors (one aged 18 to 30 and one aged 80 or older), the study analyzed two additional independent replicas of 1 million unique cDNA reads from the same blood draw. Results the study describes overall, beyond this receptor: As age increased, observed TCR beta diversity per million T cells dropped in a roughly linear way, and a significant reduction was already evident by age around 41. Because donor CMV infection status was unknown, age-related changes in expanded clonotypes were potentially confounded. The long-lived group showed more naive CD4+ T cells, fewer expanded clones and increased TCR diversity than the aged group, suggesting age selection. Estimates of total diversity based on one million sequenced T cells were regarded as lower bounds and as underestimates. Conclusive comparison of naive and antigen-experienced compartments was prevented by the profiling of bulk unsorted PBMCs. There was a strong correlation between observed TCR beta diversity and the percentage of naive T cells measured by flow cytometry.

This clonotype was obtained from a woman aged 25 to 45 in good health. This chain is built from TRBV9 and TRBJ2-2; a weak D assignment points to TRBD2 (5 bases agree). The sample consisted of blood. The CDR3 protein: CASRRAGTGELFF. The DNA sequence is TGTGCCAGCAGGCGGGCAGGCACCGGGGAGCTGTTTTTT.